This T cell receptor (beta chain) was recorded in a study of blood T cell repertoires in COVID-19. Profiled with immunoSEQ multiplex PCR; TCRdb holds only in-frame clones, not every one. The data hold 240,000 or so clones, with approximately 78% observed a single time. The CDR3 spans 14 residues. Germline V CDR1 and CDR2: SGHRS, YFSETQ. V was clipped by 4 bases and J by 7 bases; unmatched bases: 7. The source of this sequence is a woman in her fifties or sixties with active or convalescent COVID-19. This chain connects TRBV5-1 to TRBJ1-2; TRBD1 aligns across 10 bases. The sequencing input was peripheral blood. CDR3 residues: CASSPGTGVSGYTF. The CDR3 DNA follows: TGCGCCAGCAGCCCCGGGACAGGGGTTAGTGGCTACACCTTC.